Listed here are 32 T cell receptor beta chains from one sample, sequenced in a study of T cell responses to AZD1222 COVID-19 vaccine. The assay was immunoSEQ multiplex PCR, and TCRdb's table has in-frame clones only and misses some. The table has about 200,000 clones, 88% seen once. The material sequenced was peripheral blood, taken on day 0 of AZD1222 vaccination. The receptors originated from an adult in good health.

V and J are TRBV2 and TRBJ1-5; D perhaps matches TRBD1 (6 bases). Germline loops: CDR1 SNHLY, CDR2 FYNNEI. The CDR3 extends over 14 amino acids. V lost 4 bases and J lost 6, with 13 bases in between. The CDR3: CASSGRQTGQPQHF. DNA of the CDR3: TGTGCCAGCAGTGGCAGACAGACAGGTCAGCCCCAGCATTTT.

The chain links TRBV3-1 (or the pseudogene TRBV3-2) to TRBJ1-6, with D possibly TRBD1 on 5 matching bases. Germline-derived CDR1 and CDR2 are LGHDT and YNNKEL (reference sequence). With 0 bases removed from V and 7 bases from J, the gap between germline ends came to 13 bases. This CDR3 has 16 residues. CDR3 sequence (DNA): TGTGCCAGCAGCCAAGATGGAAGGTGGGGGAATTCACCCCTCCACTTT. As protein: CASSQDGRWGNSPLHF.

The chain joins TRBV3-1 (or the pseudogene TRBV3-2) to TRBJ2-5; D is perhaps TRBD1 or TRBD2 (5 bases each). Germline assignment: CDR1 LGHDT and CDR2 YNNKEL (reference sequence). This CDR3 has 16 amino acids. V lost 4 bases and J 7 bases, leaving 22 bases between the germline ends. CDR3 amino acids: CASSPPVGVTGRTQYF. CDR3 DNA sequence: TGTGCCAGCAGCCCCCCGGTGGGGGTGACGGGTCGGACCCAGTACTTC.

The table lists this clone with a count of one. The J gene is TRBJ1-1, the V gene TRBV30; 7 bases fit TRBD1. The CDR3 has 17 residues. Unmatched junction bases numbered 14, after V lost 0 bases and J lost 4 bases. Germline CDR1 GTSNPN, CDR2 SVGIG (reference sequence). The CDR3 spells CAWSVGTGVLIGTEAFF. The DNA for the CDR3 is TGTGCCTGGAGTGTAGGAACAGGGGTTTTAATCGGCACTGAAGCTTTCTTT. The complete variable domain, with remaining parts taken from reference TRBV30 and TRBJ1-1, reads SQTIHQWPATLVQPVGSPLSLECTVEGTSNPNLYWYRQAAGRGLQLLFYSVGIGQISSEVPQNLSASRPQDRQFILSSKKLLLSDSGFYLCAWSVGTGVLIGTEAFFGQGTRLTVV.

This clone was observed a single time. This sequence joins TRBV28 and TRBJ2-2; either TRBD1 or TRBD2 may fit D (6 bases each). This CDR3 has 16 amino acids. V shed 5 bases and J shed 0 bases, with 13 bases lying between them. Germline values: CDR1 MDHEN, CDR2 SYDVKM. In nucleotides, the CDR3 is TGTGCCAGCAGTGTCTACGGGGGCGCGAACACCGGGGAGCTGTTTTTT. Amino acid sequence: CASSVYGGANTGELFF.

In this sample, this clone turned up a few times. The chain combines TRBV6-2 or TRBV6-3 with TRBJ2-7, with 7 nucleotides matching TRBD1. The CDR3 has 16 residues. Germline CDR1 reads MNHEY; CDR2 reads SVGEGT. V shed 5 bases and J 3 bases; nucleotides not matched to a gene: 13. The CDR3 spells CASSGPGTAFVYEQYF. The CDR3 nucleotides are TGTGCCAGCAGTGGCCCCGGGACAGCGTTCGTCTACGAGCAGTACTTC.

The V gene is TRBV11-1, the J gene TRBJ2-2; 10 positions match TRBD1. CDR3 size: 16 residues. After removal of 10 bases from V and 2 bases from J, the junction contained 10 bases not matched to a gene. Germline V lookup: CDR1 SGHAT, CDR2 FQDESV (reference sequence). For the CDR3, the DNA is TGTGCCACCGGGGGGAGACAGGGGGCTAACACCGGGGAGCTGTTTTTT. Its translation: CATGGRQGANTGELFF.

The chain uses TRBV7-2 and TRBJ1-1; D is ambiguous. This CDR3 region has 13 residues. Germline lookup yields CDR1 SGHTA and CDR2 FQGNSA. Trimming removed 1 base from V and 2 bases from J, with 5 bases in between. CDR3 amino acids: CASSLGTNTEAFF. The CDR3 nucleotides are TGTGCCAGCAGCTTAGGAACAAACACTGAAGCTTTCTTT.

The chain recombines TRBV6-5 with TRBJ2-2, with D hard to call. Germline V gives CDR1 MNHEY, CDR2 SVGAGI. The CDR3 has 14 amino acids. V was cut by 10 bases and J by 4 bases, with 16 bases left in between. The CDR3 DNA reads TGTGCCACCAAAACCCCGGGCGTCACCGGGGAGCTGTTTTTT. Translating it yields CATKTPGVTGELFF.

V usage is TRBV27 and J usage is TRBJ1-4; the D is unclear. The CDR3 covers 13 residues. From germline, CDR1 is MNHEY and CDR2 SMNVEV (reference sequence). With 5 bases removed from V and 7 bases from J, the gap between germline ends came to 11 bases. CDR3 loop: CASSPPKIEKLFF. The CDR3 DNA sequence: TGTGCCAGCAGTCCCCCTAAGATTGAAAAACTGTTTTTT.

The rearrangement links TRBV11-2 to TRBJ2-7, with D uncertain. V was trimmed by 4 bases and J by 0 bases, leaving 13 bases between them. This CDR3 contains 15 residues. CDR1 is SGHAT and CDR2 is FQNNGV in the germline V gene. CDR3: CASSWGTAVSYEQYF. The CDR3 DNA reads TGTGCCAGCAGCTGGGGAACAGCTGTCTCCTACGAGCAGTACTTC.

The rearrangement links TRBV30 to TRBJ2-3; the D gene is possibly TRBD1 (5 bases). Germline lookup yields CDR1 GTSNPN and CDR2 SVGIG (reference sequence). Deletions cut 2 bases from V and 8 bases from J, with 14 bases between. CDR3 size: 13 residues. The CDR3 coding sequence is TGTGCCTGGAGTACGACACATCAGGGTACGCAGTATTTT. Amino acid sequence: CAWSTTHQGTQYF.

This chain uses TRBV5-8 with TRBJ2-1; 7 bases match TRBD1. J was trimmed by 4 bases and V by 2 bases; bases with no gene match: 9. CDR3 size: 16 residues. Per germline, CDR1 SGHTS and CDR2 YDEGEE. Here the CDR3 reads CASSFRRQGLYNEQFF. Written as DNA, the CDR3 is TGTGCCAGCAGCTTTCGGAGACAGGGTCTTTACAATGAGCAGTTCTTC.

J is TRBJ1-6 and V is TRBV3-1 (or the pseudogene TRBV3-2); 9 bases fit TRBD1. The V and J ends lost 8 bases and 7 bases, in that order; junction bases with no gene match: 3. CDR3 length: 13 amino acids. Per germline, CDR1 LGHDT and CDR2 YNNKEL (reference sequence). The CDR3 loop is CASAGTGNSPLHF. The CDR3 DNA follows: TGTGCCAGCGCCGGGACAGGGAATTCACCCCTCCACTTT.

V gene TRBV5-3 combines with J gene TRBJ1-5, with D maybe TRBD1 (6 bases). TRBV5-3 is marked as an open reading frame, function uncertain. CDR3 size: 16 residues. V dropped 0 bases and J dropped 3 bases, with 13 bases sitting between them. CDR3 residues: CARSLETGPYNQPQHF. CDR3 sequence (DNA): TGTGCCAGAAGCTTGGAAACAGGGCCTTACAATCAGCCCCAGCATTTT.

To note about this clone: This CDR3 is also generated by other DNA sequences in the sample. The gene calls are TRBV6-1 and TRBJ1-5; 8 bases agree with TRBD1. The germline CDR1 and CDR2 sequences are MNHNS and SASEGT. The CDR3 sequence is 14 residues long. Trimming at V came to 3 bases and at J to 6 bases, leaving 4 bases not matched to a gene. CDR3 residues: CASSERQGAQPQHF. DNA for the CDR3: TGTGCCAGCAGTGAGCGGCAGGGGGCTCAGCCCCAGCATTTT.

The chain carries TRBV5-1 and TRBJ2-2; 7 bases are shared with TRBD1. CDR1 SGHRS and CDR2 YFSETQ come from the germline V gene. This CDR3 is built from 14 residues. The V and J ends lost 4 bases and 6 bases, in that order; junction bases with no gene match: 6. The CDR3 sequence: CASSPTQGPGELFF. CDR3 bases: TGCGCCAGCAGCCCAACACAGGGGCCCGGGGAGCTGTTTTTT.

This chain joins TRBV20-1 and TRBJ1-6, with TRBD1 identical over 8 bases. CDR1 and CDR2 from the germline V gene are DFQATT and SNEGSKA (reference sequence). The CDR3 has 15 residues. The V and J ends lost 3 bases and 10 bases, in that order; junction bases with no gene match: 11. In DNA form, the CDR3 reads TGCAGTGCTAGTAAGCCTAAGGACAGGGACTCACCCCTCCACTTT. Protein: CSASKPKDRDSPLHF.

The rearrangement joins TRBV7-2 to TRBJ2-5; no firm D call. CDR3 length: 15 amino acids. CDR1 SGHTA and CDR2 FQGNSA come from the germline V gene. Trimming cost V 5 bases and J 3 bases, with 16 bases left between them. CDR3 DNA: TGTGCCAGCAGCCTATTCGGGTCGAGTGAAGAGACCCAGTACTTC. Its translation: CASSLFGSSEETQYF. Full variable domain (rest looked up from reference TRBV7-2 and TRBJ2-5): GAGVSQSPSNKVTEKGKDVELRCDPISGHTALYWYRQSLGQGLEFLIYFQGNSAPDKSGLPSDRFSAERTGGSVSTLTIQRTQQEDSAVYLCASSLFGSSEETQYFGPGTRLLVL.

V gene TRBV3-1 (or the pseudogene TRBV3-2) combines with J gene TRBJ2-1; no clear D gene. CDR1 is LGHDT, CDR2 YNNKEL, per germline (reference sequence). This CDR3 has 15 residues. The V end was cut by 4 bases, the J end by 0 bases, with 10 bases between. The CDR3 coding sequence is TGTGCCAGCAGCCTCACCCTAAGCTCCTACAATGAGCAGTTCTTC. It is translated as CASSLTLSSYNEQFF.

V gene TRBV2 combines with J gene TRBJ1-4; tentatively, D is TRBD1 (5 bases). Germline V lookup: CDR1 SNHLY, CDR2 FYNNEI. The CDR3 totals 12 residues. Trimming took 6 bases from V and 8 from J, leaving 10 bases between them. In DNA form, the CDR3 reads TGTGCCAGCAGACAGGTGGGGGAAAAACTGTTTTTT. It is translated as CASRQVGEKLFF.

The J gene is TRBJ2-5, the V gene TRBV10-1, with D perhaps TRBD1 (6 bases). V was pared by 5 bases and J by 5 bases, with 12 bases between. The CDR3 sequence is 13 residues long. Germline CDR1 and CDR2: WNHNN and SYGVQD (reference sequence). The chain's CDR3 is CASSRRGMETQYF. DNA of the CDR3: TGCGCCAGCAGTCGCAGGGGCATGGAGACCCAGTACTTC.

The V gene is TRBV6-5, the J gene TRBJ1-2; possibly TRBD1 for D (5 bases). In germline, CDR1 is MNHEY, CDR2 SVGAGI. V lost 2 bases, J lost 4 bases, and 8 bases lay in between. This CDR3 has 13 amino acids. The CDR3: CASSYRDLYGYTF. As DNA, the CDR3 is TGTGCCAGCAGTTACCGGGACCTCTATGGCTACACCTTC.

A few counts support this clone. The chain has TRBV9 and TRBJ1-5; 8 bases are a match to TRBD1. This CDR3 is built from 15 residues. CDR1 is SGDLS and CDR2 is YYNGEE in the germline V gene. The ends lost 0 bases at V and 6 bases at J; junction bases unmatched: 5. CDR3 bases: TGTGCCAGCAGCGTAGATTGGGACAGGCTTCAGCCCCAGCATTTT. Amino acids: CASSVDWDRLQPQHF.

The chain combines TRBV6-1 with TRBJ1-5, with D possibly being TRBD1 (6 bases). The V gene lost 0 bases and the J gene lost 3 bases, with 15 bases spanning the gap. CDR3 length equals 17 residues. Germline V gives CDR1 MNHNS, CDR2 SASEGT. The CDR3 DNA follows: TGTGCCAGCAGTGAAGCGCTTTACTGGGGGGCCAATCAGCCCCAGCATTTT. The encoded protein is CASSEALYWGANQPQHF.

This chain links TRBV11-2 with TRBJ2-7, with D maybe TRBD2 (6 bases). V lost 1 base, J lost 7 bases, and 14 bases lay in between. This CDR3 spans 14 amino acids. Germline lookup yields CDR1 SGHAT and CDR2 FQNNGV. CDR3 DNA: TGTGCCAGCAGCTTAGTCGGCAGGGCGGGAGAGCAGTACTTC. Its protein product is CASSLVGRAGEQYF.

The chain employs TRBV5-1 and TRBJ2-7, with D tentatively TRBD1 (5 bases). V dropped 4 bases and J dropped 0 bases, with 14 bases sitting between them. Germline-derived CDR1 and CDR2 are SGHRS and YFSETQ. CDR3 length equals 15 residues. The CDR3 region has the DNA TGCGCCAGCAGCAAGCAGGGTGACGCCTCCTACGAGCAGTACTTC. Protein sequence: CASSKQGDASYEQYF.

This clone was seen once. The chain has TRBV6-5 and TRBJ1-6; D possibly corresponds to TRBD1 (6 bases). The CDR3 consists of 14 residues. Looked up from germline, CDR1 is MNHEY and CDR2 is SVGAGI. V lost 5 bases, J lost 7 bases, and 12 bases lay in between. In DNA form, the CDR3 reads TGTGCCAGCAGTCTGGACAGTAGCAATTCACCCCTCCACTTT. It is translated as CASSLDSSNSPLHF.

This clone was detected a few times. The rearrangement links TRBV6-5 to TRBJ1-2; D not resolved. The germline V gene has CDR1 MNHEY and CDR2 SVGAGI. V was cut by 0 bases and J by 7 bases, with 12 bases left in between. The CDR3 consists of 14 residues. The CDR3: CASSYSRQASGYTF. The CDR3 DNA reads TGTGCCAGCAGTTACTCGAGGCAGGCAAGTGGCTACACCTTC.

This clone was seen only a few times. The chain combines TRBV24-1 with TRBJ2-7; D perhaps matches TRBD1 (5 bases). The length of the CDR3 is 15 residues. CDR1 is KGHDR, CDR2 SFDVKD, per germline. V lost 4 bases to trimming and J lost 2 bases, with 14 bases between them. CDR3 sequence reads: CATSDLKGPPYEQYF. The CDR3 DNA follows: TGTGCCACCAGTGACCTAAAGGGGCCCCCCTACGAGCAGTACTTC.

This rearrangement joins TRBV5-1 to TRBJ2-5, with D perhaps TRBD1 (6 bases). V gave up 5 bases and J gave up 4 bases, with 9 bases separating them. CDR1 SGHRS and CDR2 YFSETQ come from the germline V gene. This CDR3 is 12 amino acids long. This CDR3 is CASRGAAETQYF. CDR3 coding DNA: TGCGCCAGCAGGGGGGCTGCAGAGACCCAGTACTTC. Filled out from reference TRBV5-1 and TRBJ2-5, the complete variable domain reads KAGVTQTPRYLIKTRGQQVTLSCSPISGHRSVSWYQQTPGQGLQFLFEYFSETQRNKGNFPGRFSGRQFSNSRSEMNVSTLELGDSALYLCASRGAAETQYFGPGTRLLVL.

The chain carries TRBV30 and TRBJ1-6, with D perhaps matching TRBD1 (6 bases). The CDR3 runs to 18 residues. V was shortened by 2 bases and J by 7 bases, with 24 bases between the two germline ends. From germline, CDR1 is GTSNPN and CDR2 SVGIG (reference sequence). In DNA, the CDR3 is TGTGCCTGGAGTCTCGATCCCAGCCGCACAGGGTACAATTCACCCCTCCACTTT. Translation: CAWSLDPSRTGYNSPLHF.